This TCR beta chain appears in the sequencing data of a study of read filtering for tumor transcriptome and immune sequencing. In germline, CDR1 is LGHNA, CDR2 YSLEER. The ends were cut back, 2 bases at V and 3 bases at J, with 13 bases in the middle. The length of the CDR3 is 15 residues. General study results and limits: Without single-read clonotypes, shared clonotype proportions correlated more between IR-seq and RNA-seq.

This clonotype was seen at least ten times. Its antigen is as yet unknown. The library was built from 400 ng RNA with molecular barcoded adaptors for alpha/delta and beta/gamma chains. TCRdb redid the calling of the reads with MiXCR, one entry per CDR3 protein. The sample gives roughly 35,000 distinct CDR3 sequences, roughly an eighth of which show up once; roughly 35% is in the top ten. The specimen sequenced was a population of CD138-negative cells sorted from bone marrow. The chain is built from TRBV4-3 and TRBJ1-2; D is ambiguous. The receptor comes from a donor aged 40 or older with multiple myeloma. The CDR3 region has the DNA TGCGCCAGCAGCCAAAAAGTCGAGGGCGACTATGGCTACACCTTC. Its protein product is CASSQKVEGDYGYTF.